This TCR beta chain was identified in a study of shared clonotypes between healthy human individuals. The V gene lost 9 bases and the J gene lost 6 bases, with 18 bases spanning the gap. The CDR3 has 13 amino acids. CDR1 is MNHNS, CDR2 SASEGT, per germline. Caucasian adults living in Nashville, Tennessee, provided all samples. Clones were read by immunoSEQ multiplex PCR, and TCRdb kept only the in-frame ones, dropping some. Of 2 million or so clones detected, roughly 94% appear once; the ten largest clones hold around 0.13%. Sequenced input: naive CD4+ T cells sorted from blood. This sample's subset: CD45RA+ positively selected. The chain carries TRBV6-1 and TRBJ2-7, with D unresolved. The sequence was obtained from a man aged 18 to 29 in good health. CDR3 region: CASYGIAGSEQYF. As DNA, the CDR3 is TGTGCCAGTTACGGCATAGCAGGCTCCGAGCAGTACTTC.